These 4 T cell receptor beta chains originate from one sample sequenced in a study of T cell repertoires in cytomegalovirus infection (dated by TCRdb to between 2018 and 2021). Sequencing used an Illumina HiSeq 1500. TCRdb itself trimmed the public reads at Q25 with fastp, ran MiXCR and retained productive beta chains. Rows are unified per CDR3 protein, each entry keeping the most common DNA and genes. The sample profile shows about 740,000 distinct CDR3 sequences; about a third of them were found once. The top ten clonotypes cover under 3% of the sample. Material for sequencing was PBMCs. The receptors stem from a human donor in good health (CMV status not recorded). Some clones in this sample may be carry-over from other donors' samples.

This clonotype appeared a few times. The V gene is TRBV24-1, the J gene TRBJ2-2; D not resolved. From germline, CDR1 is KGHDR and CDR2 SFDVKD. V was trimmed by 4 bases and J by 7 bases, leaving 3 bases between them. This CDR3 has 11 residues. CDR3 amino acids: CATSEVGELFF. In DNA form, the CDR3 reads TGTGCCACCAGTGAAGTCGGGGAGCTGTTTTTT.

The chain couples TRBV12-3 or TRBV12-4 to TRBJ1-3, with D uncertain. The CDR3 runs to 15 residues. V was clipped by 1 base and J by 0 bases, with 7 bases between them. The CDR3: CASSLDSFSGNTIYF. CDR3 nucleotide sequence: TGTGCCAGCAGTTTAGACAGCTTCTCTGGAAACACCATATATTTT.

The chain recombines TRBV7-6 with TRBJ2-7; 10 bases map to TRBD2. The CDR3 runs 16 residues. V was pared by 5 bases and J by 1 base, with 8 bases of the junction left unmatched. CDR1 and CDR2 from the germline V gene are SGHVS and FNYEAQ. CDR3 DNA: TGTGCCAGCAGCCCGAGTAGCGGGGGGACTTCCTACGAGCAGTACTTC. This codes for CASSPSSGGTSYEQYF.

About this clonotype: It may be a read error: a sequence one base away is much more abundant. This chain connects TRBV7-2 to TRBJ2-1; possible D gene TRBD2, 5 bases. Germline values: CDR1 SGHTA, CDR2 FQGNSA. V was pared by 1 base and J by 9 bases, with 13 bases between. CDR3 length: 14 amino acids. The DNA for the CDR3 is TGTGCCAGCAGCTTAGTTCAGAGGGTGGCTGAGCAGTTCTTC. Its translation is CASSLVQRVAEQFF.